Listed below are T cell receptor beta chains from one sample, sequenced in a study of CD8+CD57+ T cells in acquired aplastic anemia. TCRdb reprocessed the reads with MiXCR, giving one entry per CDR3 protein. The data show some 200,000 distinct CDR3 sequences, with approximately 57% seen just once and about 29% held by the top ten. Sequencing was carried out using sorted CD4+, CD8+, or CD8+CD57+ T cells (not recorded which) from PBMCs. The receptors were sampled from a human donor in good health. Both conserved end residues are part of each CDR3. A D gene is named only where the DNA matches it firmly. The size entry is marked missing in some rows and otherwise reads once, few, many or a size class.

CDR3 DNA: TGTGCCAGCAGTGAATACGGGGATCTGGCGAATCAGCCCCAGCATTTT; CDR3 protein: CASSEYGDLANQPQHF; D gene: NA; J gene: TRBJ1-5; clone size: NA; V gene: TRBV14
CDR3 DNA: TGTGCCAGCAGTTTCAGCGGGGATTCGGACACCTTC; CDR3 protein: CASSFSGDSDTF; D gene: NA; J gene: TRBJ1-2; clone size: NA; V gene: TRBV27
CDR3 DNA: TGTGCCAGCAGCTTAGCGCTAATATCTCCAGGGGGGCTAGCGGAGGGAAGCACAGATACGCAGTATTTT; CDR3 protein: CASSLALISPGGLAEGSTDTQYF; D gene: NA; J gene: TRBJ2-3; clone size: few; V gene: TRBV7-2
CDR3 DNA: TGTGCCAGCAGCTTAGCCGAGCGATCCGAGCAGTACTTC; CDR3 protein: CASSLAERSEQYF; D gene: NA; J gene: TRBJ2-7; clone size: NA; V gene: TRBV7-9
CDR3 DNA: TGCAGTGCCTTCCGGGGGCTGAACACTGAAGCTTTCTTT; CDR3 protein: CSAFRGLNTEAFF; D gene: NA; J gene: TRBJ1-1; clone size: many; V gene: TRBV20-1
CDR3 DNA: TGCAGTGCTTTGTCCGGGACAGGGAATACTGAAGCTTTCTTT; CDR3 protein: CSALSGTGNTEAFF; D gene: TRBD1; J gene: TRBJ1-1; clone size: NA; V gene: TRBV20-1
CDR3 DNA: TGTGCCAGCAGCTTCGGGGCACACAATGAGCAGTTCTTC; CDR3 protein: CASSFGAHNEQFF; D gene: NA; J gene: TRBJ2-1; clone size: many; V gene: TRBV5-6
CDR3 DNA: TGCAGTGCTGAACAAGTAATGAACACTGAAGCTTTCTTT; CDR3 protein: CSAEQVMNTEAFF; D gene: NA; J gene: TRBJ1-1; clone size: NA; V gene: TRBV20-1
CDR3 DNA: TGTGCCACCCACTCAGGACAGGGTTATTGGAACACTGAAGCTTTCTTT; CDR3 protein: CATHSGQGYWNTEAFF; D gene: TRBD1; J gene: TRBJ1-1; clone size: NA; V gene: TRBV5-8
CDR3 DNA: TGTGCCAGCAGCCAAAGCGGGTACGGTTACACCGGGGAGCTGTTTTTT; CDR3 protein: CASSQSGYGYTGELFF; D gene: NA; J gene: TRBJ2-2; clone size: many; V gene: TRBV7-9
CDR3 DNA: TGCGCCAGCAGCTTTAGGGGTGTTCAAGACGAGCAGTACTTC; CDR3 protein: CASSFRGVQDEQYF; D gene: NA; J gene: TRBJ2-7; clone size: NA; V gene: TRBV5-1
CDR3 DNA: TGTGCCAGCAGCCAAGAAGGTCTCTACGAGCAGTACTTC; CDR3 protein: CASSQEGLYEQYF; D gene: NA; J gene: TRBJ2-7; clone size: many; V gene: TRBV4-2
CDR3 DNA: TGTGCTAGTGGTTTGAGCGGGAGTAAAGAGACCCAGTACTTC; CDR3 protein: CASGLSGSKETQYF; D gene: TRBD2; J gene: TRBJ2-5; clone size: many; V gene: TRBV12-5
CDR3 DNA: TGTGCCACCAGTGATTCCATAGGGATTGAGACCCAGTACTTC; CDR3 protein: CATSDSIGIETQYF; D gene: NA; J gene: TRBJ2-5; clone size: NA; V gene: TRBV24-1
CDR3 DNA: TGTGCCAGCAGCCCCCGGTCGGGGACAGGGGACGTGTTATGTAATTCACCCCTCCACTTT; CDR3 protein: CASSPRSGTGDVLCNSPLHF; D gene: TRBD1; J gene: TRBJ1-6; clone size: NA; V gene: TRBV7-9
CDR3 DNA: TGCAGTGCAGGGAGGCAGGGGGTAATTTCACCCCTCCACTTT; CDR3 protein: CSAGRQGVISPLHF; D gene: TRBD1; J gene: TRBJ1-6; clone size: NA; V gene: TRBV20-1
CDR3 DNA: TGTGCCATCAGTGACCGAGAAGAGCAGTACTTC; CDR3 protein: CAISDREEQYF; D gene: NA; J gene: TRBJ2-7; clone size: NA; V gene: TRBV10-3
CDR3 DNA: TGTGCCAGCCTGGGGGGCGATGGCTACACCTTC; CDR3 protein: CASLGGDGYTF; D gene: NA; J gene: TRBJ1-2; clone size: NA; V gene: TRBV19
CDR3 DNA: TGTGCCAGCAGCCTCACCGGGGGGGCTTGGGAGACCCAGTACTTC; CDR3 protein: CASSLTGGAWETQYF; D gene: TRBD2; J gene: TRBJ2-5; clone size: NA; V gene: TRBV9
CDR3 DNA: TGCAGTGCTGGGACTAGCGGGATGGAGACCCAGTACTTC; CDR3 protein: CSAGTSGMETQYF; D gene: TRBD2; J gene: TRBJ2-5; clone size: NA; V gene: TRBV20-1
CDR3 DNA: TGTGCCAGCAGCGTAGACCGGGATTCTACTCACTCTGGAAACACCATATATTTT; CDR3 protein: CASSVDRDSTHSGNTIYF; D gene: NA; J gene: TRBJ1-3; clone size: NA; V gene: TRBV9
CDR3 DNA: TGCAGTGCTATCCAAGCGGGAGGGAAACCCCAGGGTGAGCAGTTCTTC; CDR3 protein: CSAIQAGGKPQGEQFF; D gene: TRBD2; J gene: TRBJ2-1; clone size: NA; V gene: TRBV20-1
CDR3 DNA: TGTGCCAGCAGTGAATTTGGAGGGGCTGGCCCCTCTGGGGCCAACGTCCTGACTTTC; CDR3 protein: CASSEFGGAGPSGANVLTF; D gene: NA; J gene: TRBJ2-6; clone size: NA; V gene: TRBV25-1
CDR3 DNA: TGCGCCAGCAGTCCTTCGCGCGATGACCAAAACGAGCAGTACTTC; CDR3 protein: CASSPSRDDQNEQYF; D gene: NA; J gene: TRBJ2-7; clone size: many; V gene: TRBV4-1
CDR3 DNA: TGTGCCAGCAGCTTAGTGGGGGACCACACAGATACGCAGTATTTT; CDR3 protein: CASSLVGDHTDTQYF; D gene: NA; J gene: TRBJ2-3; clone size: NA; V gene: TRBV7-2
CDR3 DNA: TGCAGTGCTAGGTTCCGATACCAAGAGACCCAGTACTTC; CDR3 protein: CSARFRYQETQYF; D gene: NA; J gene: TRBJ2-5; clone size: NA; V gene: TRBV20-1
CDR3 DNA: TGTGCCAGCAGCTTCCCTGGGGTCCCCTATGGCTACACCTTC; CDR3 protein: CASSFPGVPYGYTF; D gene: NA; J gene: TRBJ1-2; clone size: NA; V gene: TRBV7-9
CDR3 DNA: TGCGCCAGCAGCCCCCCCGGGCTAGCGGGATTCAATGAGCAGTTCTTC; CDR3 protein: CASSPPGLAGFNEQFF; D gene: TRBD2; J gene: TRBJ2-1; clone size: many; V gene: TRBV4-1
CDR3 DNA: TGTGCCACCAGTGTTGAGAGCACAGATACGCAGTATTTT; CDR3 protein: CATSVESTDTQYF; D gene: NA; J gene: TRBJ2-3; clone size: NA; V gene: TRBV24-1
CDR3 DNA: TGCAGCAGACTAGCGGGGGCGCGGGATGAGCAGTTCTTC; CDR3 protein: CSRLAGARDEQFF; D gene: TRBD2; J gene: TRBJ2-1; clone size: once; V gene: TRBV20-1
CDR3 DNA: TGTGCCATCGGGACTCACTACGAGCAGTACTTC; CDR3 protein: CAIGTHYEQYF; D gene: NA; J gene: TRBJ2-7; clone size: NA; V gene: TRBV24-1
CDR3 DNA: TGTGCCAGCAGTGAAATGGGCGTGGCCGGCTACACCTTC; CDR3 protein: CASSEMGVAGYTF; D gene: NA; J gene: TRBJ1-2; clone size: once; V gene: TRBV2
CDR3 DNA: TGTGCCAGCAGCGTAGGGACGGGACCCGGCGGTTACGAGCAGTACTTC; CDR3 protein: CASSVGTGPGGYEQYF; D gene: NA; J gene: TRBJ2-7; clone size: NA; V gene: TRBV25-1
CDR3 DNA: TGTGCCAGTACTGCGGGGGGCGTTTACAATGAGCAGTTCTTC; CDR3 protein: CASTAGGVYNEQFF; D gene: TRBD2; J gene: TRBJ2-1; clone size: many; V gene: TRBV19
CDR3 DNA: TGTGCCTGCCAGGGGCACTCCTACAATGAGCAGTTCTTC; CDR3 protein: CACQGHSYNEQFF; D gene: NA; J gene: TRBJ2-1; clone size: few; V gene: TRBV30
CDR3 DNA: TGTGCCAGCAGCTCAACTAGAACACAAGCAAATGAGCAGTTCTTC; CDR3 protein: CASSSTRTQANEQFF; D gene: NA; J gene: TRBJ2-1; clone size: NA; V gene: TRBV7-3
CDR3 DNA: TGTGCCAGCAGCTTAGAGGGCGTCCAGCGGCAGTACTTC; CDR3 protein: CASSLEGVQRQYF; D gene: NA; J gene: TRBJ2-7; clone size: NA; V gene: TRBV7-9
CDR3 DNA: TGTGCCAGCAGCTTAGAAGGTTTTGGGGGAGAGACCCAGTACTTC; CDR3 protein: CASSLEGFGGETQYF; D gene: NA; J gene: TRBJ2-5; clone size: many; V gene: TRBV7-9
CDR3 DNA: TGCAGTGCCGCCCCCGACAGACCCTACGAGCAGTACTTC; CDR3 protein: CSAAPDRPYEQYF; D gene: NA; J gene: TRBJ2-7; clone size: few; V gene: TRBV20-1
CDR3 DNA: TGCAGTGCTAGAGATGTGGCGGGAGACTCCTACGAGCAGTACTTC; CDR3 protein: CSARDVAGDSYEQYF; D gene: TRBD2; J gene: TRBJ2-7; clone size: NA; V gene: TRBV20-1
CDR3 DNA: TGTGCCAGTAGTACTGGACTAGATGAGCAGTTCTTC; CDR3 protein: CASSTGLDEQFF; D gene: TRBD2; J gene: TRBJ2-1; clone size: many; V gene: TRBV19
CDR3 DNA: TGCGCCAGCAGCACCTCTACAGGTCCTACTGAAGCTTTCTTT; CDR3 protein: CASSTSTGPTEAFF; D gene: NA; J gene: TRBJ1-1; clone size: many; V gene: TRBV5-1
CDR3 DNA: TGTGCCATCATGAATGCGAACTACGAGCAGTACTTC; CDR3 protein: CAIMNANYEQYF; D gene: NA; J gene: TRBJ2-7; clone size: NA; V gene: TRBV10-3
CDR3 DNA: TGTGCCAGCAGCCCGACGGGGGGGCCGGGCAATGAGCAGTTCTTC; CDR3 protein: CASSPTGGPGNEQFF; D gene: TRBD2; J gene: TRBJ2-1; clone size: NA; V gene: TRBV14
CDR3 DNA: TGTGCCAGCAGTACAGGGCTTTCACCCCTCCACTTT; CDR3 protein: CASSTGLSPLHF; D gene: NA; J gene: TRBJ1-6; clone size: NA; V gene: TRBV12-3/TRBV12-4
CDR3 DNA: TGTGCCAGCAGCTTTGGTCGCGAAAGTTCTTTCTATGGCTACACCTTC; CDR3 protein: CASSFGRESSFYGYTF; D gene: NA; J gene: TRBJ1-2; clone size: NA; V gene: TRBV7-9
CDR3 DNA: TGTGCCAGCAGCTTAGCGCGCGTAGCGGGGGGCCACTACAATGAGCAGTTCTTC; CDR3 protein: CASSLARVAGGHYNEQFF; D gene: TRBD2; J gene: TRBJ2-1; clone size: NA; V gene: TRBV7-9
CDR3 DNA: TGTGCCAGCAGTTTGACGGCGGATAATTCACCCCTCCACTTT; CDR3 protein: CASSLTADNSPLHF; D gene: NA; J gene: TRBJ1-6; clone size: NA; V gene: TRBV12-3/TRBV12-4
CDR3 DNA: TGTGCCAGTAGTACCGCACAGGGAAACGAGCAGTACTTC; CDR3 protein: CASSTAQGNEQYF; D gene: NA; J gene: TRBJ2-7; clone size: many; V gene: TRBV19
CDR3 DNA: TGTGCCAGCAGCTTCGGGACAGGTGTGGGGGAGCAGTACTTC; CDR3 protein: CASSFGTGVGEQYF; D gene: TRBD1; J gene: TRBJ2-7; clone size: many; V gene: TRBV11-2
CDR3 DNA: TGTGCCAGCAGCGCTCGGGGGATTGACCCCACCTACAATGAGCAGTTCTTC; CDR3 protein: CASSARGIDPTYNEQFF; D gene: NA; J gene: TRBJ2-1; clone size: NA; V gene: TRBV7-9
CDR3 DNA: TGTGCCAGCTCACCACCGGGACAAGAGTACAATGAGCAGTTCTTC; CDR3 protein: CASSPPGQEYNEQFF; D gene: NA; J gene: TRBJ2-1; clone size: NA; V gene: TRBV18
CDR3 DNA: TGTGCCAGCAGTAGGGACAGGGCCTCCTCTGGAAACACCATATATTTT; CDR3 protein: CASSRDRASSGNTIYF; D gene: TRBD1; J gene: TRBJ1-3; clone size: NA; V gene: TRBV2
CDR3 DNA: TGTGCCAGCAGCGCAGGGACAGGGGGAGAGACCCAGTACTTC; CDR3 protein: CASSAGTGGETQYF; D gene: TRBD1; J gene: TRBJ2-5; clone size: many; V gene: TRBV9
CDR3 DNA: TGTGCCAGCAGCGTAGAGGGAGGCGGCACTGAAGCTTTCTTT; CDR3 protein: CASSVEGGGTEAFF; D gene: NA; J gene: TRBJ1-1; clone size: many; V gene: TRBV9
CDR3 DNA: TGTGCCACCAGCAGCGGGACAGGCCGGGAGACCCAGTACTTC; CDR3 protein: CATSSGTGRETQYF; D gene: TRBD1; J gene: TRBJ2-5; clone size: NA; V gene: TRBV15
CDR3 DNA: TGCAGTGCTATCCGAGCCCCAGATACGCAGTATTTT; CDR3 protein: CSAIRAPDTQYF; D gene: NA; J gene: TRBJ2-3; clone size: NA; V gene: TRBV20-1
CDR3 DNA: TGTGCCTGGATTAGTCGGACTAGGACAGATACGCAGTATTTT; CDR3 protein: CAWISRTRTDTQYF; D gene: TRBD2; J gene: TRBJ2-3; clone size: NA; V gene: TRBV30
CDR3 DNA: TGTGCCAGCAGTGAAGCGGGGGGCACCGGGGAGCTGTTTTTT; CDR3 protein: CASSEAGGTGELFF; D gene: TRBD2; J gene: TRBJ2-2; clone size: once; V gene: TRBV6-4